This TCR beta chain originates from a study of T cell clusters in autoimmune cytopenias (dated by TCRdb to about 2019). Study-level background: A mean age of around 56 years and a median age of about 60 years were recorded for the healthy donor controls, of whom about half of the roughly 43 were female. A median TRB sequencing depth of around 53,000 reads per sample was reached, and a median of roughly 2,500 distinct TRB clonotypes per sample was obtained. Peripheral blood TRB and IGH repertoires were sequenced in autoimmune cytopenia patients at active disease and during treatment follow-up, alongside healthy, CLL and autoimmune hepatitis controls. The study aimed to test whether autoimmune cytopenia patients carry a disease-specific immune repertoire signature usable as a blood-based biomarker. Controls were roughly 25 age-matched healthy donors for primary cytopenia and some 13 age-matched CLL patients for secondary cytopenia. The comparison group for autoimmune hepatitis repertoires was over 20 healthy donors matched for age and sex. What the authors observed across the whole study: Compared with active autoimmune hepatitis patients, healthy donors had almost three times as many exclusive TRB clusters, a finding consistent with an autoimmunity-wide signature. The cluster-lack signature was not seen for secondary cytopenia versus CLL, apparently masked by the dominant lymphoma-associated repertoire. GLIPH suggested that primary autoimmune cytopenia patients lacked physiological T cell clusters: some 53 clusters were exclusive to healthy donors versus some 18 exclusive to patients. TRB repertoire shifts, with less even repertoires observed in secondary cytopenia and CLL, were mostly attributed to lymphoma bias rather than autoimmunity. The T cell clusters were defined in silico only, and their functional role remained to be validated experimentally.

Per the germline V gene (reference sequence), GTSNPN is the CDR1 and SVGIG is the CDR2. The CDR3 holds 12 amino acids from the cysteine to the phenylalanine. Only the protein sequence is given. A remark on this clonotype: No antigen is known for it.

TRB rearrangements were amplified by multiplex PCR following a touch-down protocol, with the TRB-A and TRB-B primer pools mixed in one tube. Illumina adapters and sample indices were attached to the amplicons through two consecutive PCR reactions using Phusion HS II polymerase. The amplicons were gel-purified using the NucleoSpin Gel and PCR Clean-up kit, after which quantification was performed by Qubit and quality was checked on an Agilent 2100 Bioanalyzer. Sequencing of the libraries was performed on an Illumina MiSeq with 600-cycle, single-indexed, paired-end runs. The authors' pipeline ran thus. TRB reads were aligned and assembled with MiXCR version 2.1.12 using the default MiXCR reference library. A clone was defined by each unique CDR3 nucleotide sequence, and analysis was restricted to productive sequences with at least two reads. Repertoire diversity was assessed by alpha-parameterized diversity profiles (alpha 0 to 5), including Shannon (alpha 1) and Simpson (alpha 2) indices, computed with an R script. The tcR package was used to compute combinatorial TRB VJ usage, and cohorts were compared on this usage by principal component analysis with ade4. Using GLIPH, TCRbeta CDR3s were clustered on pairs of cohorts matched for age and read depth, and a Wilcoxon test was used to compare cluster frequencies. TCRdb reprocessed the reads, so every CDR3 protein sequence counts as one entry and DNA is not shown. The V and J calls come from TCRdb's annotation, not from the publication. Per the sample table, the count is 10,000 to 15,000 distinct CDR3 sequences. The ten largest clones represent about 20% of the sample.

TRB amplification used approximately 250 ng of peripheral blood genomic DNA, 41,000 or so genome equivalents, per sample. These data also featured in a second study, about T cell repertoires in aging, cancer and after chemotherapy. As described in the second report: Six donor age groups were covered, ranging from 30 or younger up to 70 or older, and each group contained at least three individuals. TCR repertoires from healthy donor controls were recorded over periods of several months to years and showed clear clonal overlap between repeated samplings. The complete dataset included 8 million to 9.5 million TCR reads. Untreated patients with hematological or solid cancers showed significantly lower blood TCR diversity and higher clonality than age-matched healthy donors. In healthy donors, the decline in TCR diversity with age was mainly due to loss of richness, whereas in cancer patients loss of evenness also played a role. In both cancer cohorts, median generation probability rose over the chemotherapy interval, which suggests that the repertoire was reconstituted through rebound thymic output. According to the authors, the repertoire data do not permit conclusions about immunological memory after chemotherapy. The study profiled peripheral blood TCR beta repertoires from healthy donors and cancer patients to examine immunoaging and T cell reconstitution after chemotherapy. Alongside approximately 97 healthy donors serving as a reference group, the cohort included some 210 cancer patients, of whom 90 to 94 had hematological cancers and 124 had solid cancers. TRB sequences were processed with MiXCR versions 2.12 and 3.0.5. Shannon diversity, evenness, clonality (one minus evenness), and alpha-parameterized diversity profiles from alpha 0 to 5 were included as repertoire metrics. Generation probabilities of clones in paired pre- and post-chemotherapy samples were computed with the IGoR algorithm.

What was sequenced was peripheral blood. The sequence joins TRBV30 to TRBJ1-4. The receptor comes from a human donor in good health. The CDR3 region has the sequence CAYGAINEKLFF.